The sequence of this T cell receptor beta chain was determined in a study of blood T cell repertoires in COVID-19 (dated by TCRdb to 2020 to 2021). The study in broad terms: The collaborator samples originated in the United States, Italy and Spain and spanned the acute and convalescent phases of COVID-19. The prospective study material was composed of cDNA or gDNA derived from T cells, B-cell-depleted T cells, or PBMCs. The dataset comprised deeply sampled blood TCRbeta repertoires from subjects exposed to, actively infected with, or recovered from COVID-19. The repertoires were released in a freely available public database intended as a resource for research on the immune response to SARS-CoV-2. Samples were obtained from the ongoing ImmuneRACE study (first 160 participants) and from approximately 1,200 subjects provided by 6 global collaborators. A de-identified subject ID, COVID-19 status, age in years and sex were almost always included in the sample metadata. HLA class I and class II types, where available, came from metadata supplied by the sample provider rather than from assay-based typing.

On the study overall, not on this receptor specifically: The amount of clinical and demographic metadata varied by source and participant and was provided uncurated.

Collaborating institutions collected whole blood in K2EDTA tubes following their own protocols. For TCRbeta analysis, collaborators shipped samples in one of three forms: frozen whole blood, isolated PBMCs, or DNA extracted from either of those sample types. On this clone: No cognate antigen has been identified for it. An end of the junction does not agree with germline; a read error may underlie this.

TCRbeta CDR3 regions were amplified from genomic DNA by means of the immunoSEQ Assay, a bias-controlled multiplex PCR. Under the source paper's analysis protocol: Nucleated cell counts per sample were estimated from amplification of reference gene primers within the assay. To quantify the absolute abundance of each unique TCRbeta CDR3 rearrangement, sequence reads were collapsed and filtered. For each sample, productive Simpson clonality was calculated as the square root of Simpson's diversity index across productive rearrangements. Entries here come from immuneACCESS through TCRdb and include only in-frame sequences with V and J called. Some clones fail to appear in such tables; in the studies checked, an unresolved V gene covers under half of the shortfall, and the cause of the remainder is unknown. D and trimming were read from the DNA, whereas the V and J calls and clone size are those reported in that table. Here the sample has over 110,000 clones; roughly 88% occur a single time. The top ten clonotypes cover 1.5% to 2% of the sample.

Based on the germline V gene, the CDR1 and CDR2 sequences are SQVTM and ANQGSEA. Measured from the cysteine to the phenylalanine, the CDR3 is 13 residues long. The DNA shown is the 39-base CDR3, in frame from base 1. Sequencing input: peripheral blood. This receptor was taken from a woman aged 50 to 60 with acute or convalescent COVID-19. The rearrangement combines TRBV29-1 with TRBJ1-1; TRBD1 is a weak D gene call, 5 bases matching. The sequence in DNA is TGCAGCGGACAGCCCAGCGTGAACGCTGAAGCTTTCTTT. It is translated as CSGQPSVNAEAFF.